Each of the 29 T cell receptor beta chains below was sequenced from the same sample in a study of regulatory T cells. The primer mix had 52 TRBV and 13 TRBJ primers. Here immunoSEQ multiplex PCR was the method, and the copy in TCRdb shows in-frame clones only, minus some. The data contain about 35,000 clones, about 88% of them seen just once; the ten biggest clones take up 2% to 3%. No antigen is known for these receptors. Study results and limitations: In CD3G-deficient patients, conventional CD4+ T cells were enriched for hydrophobic CDR3 residues at positions 6 and 7.

The sequenced sample consisted of conventional CD4+ T cells sorted from blood. The receptors originated from a person under 35 with CD3G deficiency.

In this sample, this clone turned up once. The chain employs TRBV5-1 and TRBJ2-3, with 15 positions matching TRBD2. The CDR3 extends over 17 amino acids. Germline-derived CDR1 and CDR2 are SGHRS and YFSETQ. After removal of 0 bases from V and 6 bases from J, the junction contained 5 bases not matched to a gene. The DNA for the CDR3 is TGCGCCAGCAGCTTGGGGACTAGCGGGAGGGCCGTGGATACGCAGTATTTT. It is translated as CASSLGTSGRAVDTQYF.

The V gene is TRBV18, the J gene TRBJ1-1; D unclear. The germline V gene has CDR1 KGHSH and CDR2 LQKENI. This CDR3 comprises 14 residues. The V end lost 4 bases, the J end lost 0 bases, and 9 bases lay between the germline ends. The CDR3 reads CASSRPGLNTEAFF. In DNA form, the CDR3 reads TGTGCCAGCTCACGTCCTGGGTTGAACACTGAAGCTTTCTTT.

This clone turned up a few times. The chain employs TRBV30 and TRBJ2-3; the match to TRBD2 covers 7 bases. Trimming took 0 bases from V and 5 from J; bases not matched to a gene: 2. Germline V gene lookup returns CDR1 GTSNPN and CDR2 SVGIG (reference sequence). The length of the CDR3 is 13 residues. In DNA form, the CDR3 reads TGTGCCTGGAGTGTTAGGGAGGGAGATACGCAGTATTTT. Translating gives CAWSVREGDTQYF. The variable domain in full, completed from reference TRBV30 and TRBJ2-3, reads SQTIHQWPATLVQPVGSPLSLECTVEGTSNPNLYWYRQAAGRGLQLLFYSVGIGQISSEVPQNLSASRPQDRQFILSSKKLLLSDSGFYLCAWSVREGDTQYFGPGTRLTVL.

CDR3 region: CASSWDRGHEQYF. CDR3 bases: TGCGCCAGCAGCTGGGACAGGGGGCACGAGCAGTACTTC. The chain carries TRBV5-1 and TRBJ2-7, with TRBD1 identical over 12 bases. The V gene end was trimmed by 3 bases and the J gene end by 5 bases; junction bases not matched to a gene: 0. CDR1 is SGHRS and CDR2 is YFSETQ in the germline V gene. This CDR3 spans 13 amino acids.

This chain links TRBV28 with TRBJ2-7, with TRBD2 identical over 9 bases. CDR1 and CDR2 (germline): MDHEN, SYDVKM. The CDR3 sequence is 14 residues long. J was trimmed by 3 bases and V by 2 bases; bases with no gene match: 2. CDR3 nucleotide sequence: TGTGCCAGCAGTTTAGCGGGGGGGGTCTACGAGCAGTACTTC. Its protein product is CASSLAGGVYEQYF.

This clone is a singleton in its sample. The chain uses TRBV28 and TRBJ2-5; 9 bases match TRBD2. The CDR3 sequence is 19 residues long. Germline V gives CDR1 MDHEN, CDR2 SYDVKM. J gave up 5 bases and V 4 bases, and 20 bases lay outside the gene matches. Here the CDR3 reads CASSSRNGVGTSHGETQYF. CDR3 nucleotides: TGTGCCAGCAGTTCTAGAAATGGGGTGGGGACTAGCCATGGGGAGACCCAGTACTTC.

The chain combines TRBV14 with TRBJ2-1; TRBD1 agrees at 9 bases. CDR3 length: 18 residues. Trimming cost V 2 bases and J 9 bases; bases outside gene matches: 17. In germline, CDR1 is SGHDN, CDR2 FVKESK. The CDR3 region has the DNA TGTGCCAGCAGCCAATACTTACACCGGGACAGGGTGAAGGCTGAGCAGTTCTTC. Its translation is CASSQYLHRDRVKAEQFF.

The genes are TRBV19 and TRBJ1-5; D is ambiguous. The CDR3 runs 15 residues. Germline values: CDR1 LNHDA, CDR2 SQIVND (reference sequence). The V gene lost 5 bases and the J gene lost 7 bases, with 18 bases spanning the gap. The CDR3 here is CASSVTGTDFQPQHF. The CDR3, as DNA: TGTGCCAGTAGTGTTACGGGAACAGATTTCCAGCCCCAGCATTTT.

The rearrangement links TRBV28 to TRBJ2-1, with 12 bases lining up with TRBD2. This CDR3 has 16 residues. Germline-derived CDR1 and CDR2 are MDHEN and SYDVKM. With 0 bases clipped from V and 8 bases from J, the junction kept 5 bases outside the gene matches. CDR3 in amino acids: CASSLWLAGGYHEQFF. The CDR3 nucleotides are TGTGCCAGCAGTTTATGGCTAGCGGGAGGGTACCATGAGCAGTTCTTC.

This chain joins TRBV6-1 and TRBJ2-5, with D unresolved. There are 14 residues in the CDR3. The V gene lost 4 bases and the J gene lost 2 bases, with 11 bases spanning the gap. CDR1 is MNHNS and CDR2 is SASEGT in the germline V gene. The CDR3 spells CASSVTWRQETQYF. The CDR3 nucleotides read TGTGCCAGCAGTGTCACATGGAGACAAGAGACCCAGTACTTC.

The gene calls are TRBV23-1 and TRBJ2-6; D is unresolved. TRBV23-1 is labeled an ORF, and its function is uncertain. The CDR3 has 17 amino acids. V was pared by 2 bases and J by 4 bases, with 15 bases between. The CDR3: CASSQPRDGTGANVLTF. In DNA form, the CDR3 reads TGCGCCAGCAGTCAACCTCGAGACGGAACCGGGGCCAACGTCCTGACTTTC.

The chain uses TRBV20-1 and TRBJ2-1; perhaps TRBD2 as D (5 bases). The CDR3 is made up of 11 amino acids. Per the germline V gene, CDR1 is DFQATT and CDR2 is SNEGSKA (reference sequence). V was cut by 6 bases and J by 5 bases, with 8 bases left in between. The CDR3 spells CSAVGNNEQFF. As DNA, the CDR3 is TGCAGTGCGGTCGGGAACAATGAGCAGTTCTTC.

The V gene is TRBV5-1, the J gene TRBJ2-1, with D perhaps given as TRBD1 or TRBD2 (6 bases each). CDR3 length: 16 residues. V was shortened by 1 base and J by 7 bases, with 18 bases between the two germline ends. Germline V CDR1 and CDR2: SGHRS, YFSETQ. CDR3 protein: CASSLSGTGGQNEQFF. CDR3 bases: TGCGCCAGCAGCTTGTCCGGGACTGGGGGACAAAATGAGCAGTTCTTC.

This clone is classed as medium-sized (0.01 to 0.1%). V gene TRBV5-1 combines with J gene TRBJ2-1; 12 nucleotides agree with TRBD2. Looked up from germline, CDR1 is SGHRS and CDR2 is YFSETQ. The CDR3 sequence is 18 residues long. The trim removed 1 base at V and 7 bases at J, leaving 12 bases unmatched. CDR3: CASSLTLAGGPSGNEQFF. Written as DNA, the CDR3 is TGCGCCAGCAGCTTGACGCTAGCGGGAGGGCCGTCGGGGAATGAGCAGTTCTTC.

This chain uses TRBV28 with TRBJ2-3, with unresolved D. Per germline, CDR1 MDHEN and CDR2 SYDVKM. V was pared by 5 bases and J by 0 bases, with 6 bases between. This CDR3 contains 13 residues. This CDR3 is CASSRDSTDTQYF. The CDR3 bases are TGTGCCAGCAGTCGCGACAGCACAGATACGCAGTATTTT.

V usage is TRBV7-8 and J usage is TRBJ2-7; the D call may be TRBD1 or TRBD2 (5 bases each). V lost 5 bases and J 3 bases, leaving 14 bases between the germline ends. Germline values: CDR1 SGHVS, CDR2 FQNEAQ. The CDR3 contains 14 residues. In DNA, the CDR3 is TGTGCCAGCAGCCCTTCGGGGCCTGGCTACGAGCAGTACTTC. It translates to CASSPSGPGYEQYF.

This clone has just one count. The same CDR3 is also encoded by other DNA sequences in this sample. The chain links TRBV7-8 to TRBJ2-3; D gene unclear. Trimming pared 5 bases from V and 0 bases from J, leaving 6 bases between. CDR3 length: 13 amino acids. From germline, CDR1 is SGHVS and CDR2 FQNEAQ. The CDR3 spells CASSLYSTDTQYF. The CDR3 DNA is TGTGCCAGCAGCCTCTATAGCACAGATACGCAGTATTTT.

This sequence joins TRBV28 and TRBJ1-5; TRBD1 might be the D (5 bases). Germline V lookup: CDR1 MDHEN, CDR2 SYDVKM. The CDR3 is 18 residues long. V lost 5 bases and J 2 bases, leaving 22 bases between the germline ends. The CDR3 is CASSRGGGNLGGNQPQHF. In DNA form, the CDR3 reads TGTGCCAGCAGTAGGGGAGGCGGGAACCTTGGGGGCAATCAGCCCCAGCATTTT.

The table lists this clone with a count of one. V gene TRBV4-2 combines with J gene TRBJ2-3, with 7 positions matching TRBD2. There are 15 residues in the CDR3. The V gene's germline CDR1 is LGHNA and CDR2 YNFKEQ. The junction had 6 bases not matched to a gene; V was cut back by 0 bases and J by 6 bases. Written as DNA, the CDR3 is TGTGCCAGCAGCCAAGAAAGGCTAGCGGATGATACGCAGTATTTT. This codes for CASSQERLADDTQYF.

The chain joins TRBV28 to TRBJ2-2; 12 nucleotides align to TRBD2. The CDR3 spans 15 residues. Germline lookup yields CDR1 MDHEN and CDR2 SYDVKM. The ends lost 6 bases at V and 5 bases at J; junction bases unmatched: 4. In DNA, the CDR3 is TGTGCCAGCAGACCGGGACTAGCGGGTACCGGGGAGCTGTTTTTT. Translated: CASRPGLAGTGELFF.

This chain links TRBV28 with TRBJ2-4, with D perhaps matching TRBD1 (6 bases). The V and J ends lost 2 bases and 8 bases respectively, with 16 bases between them. The CDR3 is made up of 15 amino acids. Germline-derived CDR1 and CDR2 are MDHEN and SYDVKM. Here the CDR3 reads CASSLGRPGVDIQYF. DNA for the CDR3: TGTGCCAGCAGTTTAGGGCGGCCAGGGGTGGACATTCAGTACTTC.

The CDR3 loop reads CASSSKGGALSTDTQYF. The CDR3 DNA reads as TGTGCCAGCAGCTCTAAGGGCGGCGCACTTAGCACAGATACGCAGTATTTT. V usage is TRBV7-8 and J usage is TRBJ2-3; D unresolved. The V end was cut by 4 bases, the J end by 0 bases, with 17 bases between. The CDR3 has 17 residues. Germline values: CDR1 SGHVS, CDR2 FQNEAQ.

This clone was detected a few times. The rearrangement links TRBV28 to TRBJ1-2; 7 bases align to TRBD1. V shed 8 bases and J 4 bases; nucleotides not matched to a gene: 7. CDR3 length: 13 residues. CDR1 and CDR2 (germline): MDHEN, SYDVKM. The CDR3 DNA reads as TGTGCCAGCGGAACGACAGGGCTCTATGGCTACACCTTC. This encodes CASGTTGLYGYTF.

The chain couples TRBV29-1 to TRBJ1-1, with no clear D. Looked up from germline, CDR1 is SQVTM and CDR2 is ANQGSEA. Trimming removed 4 bases at V and 1 base at J, with 10 bases between. This CDR3 has 13 amino acids. DNA of the CDR3: TGCAGCGTTGCTTATTCGGGGAACACTGAAGCTTTCTTT. Protein product: CSVAYSGNTEAFF.

This clone showed up just a few times. This sequence joins TRBV27 and TRBJ1-6; 8 bases agree with TRBD1. J was trimmed by 6 bases and V by 5 bases; bases with no gene match: 6. This CDR3 is 15 amino acids long. CDR1 MNHEY and CDR2 SMNVEV come from the germline V gene (reference sequence). Here the CDR3 DNA reads TGTGCCAGCAGTCCCAACAGGGGGGGTAATTCACCCCTCCACTTT. Its translation is CASSPNRGGNSPLHF.

The rearrangement joins TRBV11-2 to TRBJ2-5; no definite D call. Germline-derived CDR1 and CDR2 are SGHAT and FQNNGV. This CDR3 comprises 15 residues. Trimming pared 2 bases from V and 4 bases from J, leaving 14 bases between. CDR3 region: CASSLSGVVGETQYF. The DNA of the CDR3 is TGTGCCAGCAGCTTATCCGGAGTAGTGGGAGAGACCCAGTACTTC.

This clone was detected only a few times. V gene TRBV28 combines with J gene TRBJ2-7; D might be TRBD2 (6 bases). V lost 3 bases and J 3 bases, leaving 6 bases between the germline ends. The CDR3 covers 12 residues. Looked up from germline, CDR1 is MDHEN and CDR2 is SYDVKM. The chain's CDR3 is CASSLEGYEQYF. The CDR3 DNA is TGTGCCAGCAGTTTGGAGGGCTACGAGCAGTACTTC.

This sequence joins TRBV11-3 and TRBJ2-5; 8 bases match TRBD2. The CDR3 runs to 14 residues. Trimming took 5 bases from V and 1 from J; bases not matched to a gene: 3. Germline loops: CDR1 SGHNT, CDR2 YENEEA. The CDR3 nucleotides read TGTGCCAGCAGCCCGGGGGGGCTCCAAGAGACCCAGTACTTC. Encoded protein: CASSPGGLQETQYF.

J is TRBJ2-6 and V is TRBV28; 7 nucleotides line up with TRBD1. The germline gives CDR1 MDHEN, CDR2 SYDVKM. With V trimmed by 5 bases and J by 4 bases, 5 bases remained unmatched. The CDR3 runs to 15 residues. The CDR3 DNA follows: TGTGCCAGCAGTGAAGGGGGACAGGGGGCCAACGTCCTGACTTTC. It specifies CASSEGGQGANVLTF.